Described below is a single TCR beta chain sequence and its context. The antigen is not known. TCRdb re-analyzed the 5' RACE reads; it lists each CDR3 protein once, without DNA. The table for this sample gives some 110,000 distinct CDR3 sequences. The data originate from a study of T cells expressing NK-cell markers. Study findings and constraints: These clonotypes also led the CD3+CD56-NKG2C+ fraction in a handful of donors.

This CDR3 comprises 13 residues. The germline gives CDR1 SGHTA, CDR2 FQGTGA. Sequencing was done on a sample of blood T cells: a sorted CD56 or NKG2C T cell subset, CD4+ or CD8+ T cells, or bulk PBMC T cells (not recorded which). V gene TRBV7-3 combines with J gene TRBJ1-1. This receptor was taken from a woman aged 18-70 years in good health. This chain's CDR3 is CASSFTVATEAFF.